A selection of T cell receptor beta chains follows, all from one sample in a study of graft-versus-host responses after intestinal transplantation. Profiling relied on immunoSEQ multiplex PCR, and the TCRdb table lists in-frame clones only, not all of them. The sample consists of 77,000 or so clones, 92% of them appearing once. The sequencing here drew on PBMCs, taken 98 days after intestinal transplantation. Source of these receptors: a human patient who received an intestinal transplant, so some T cells may come from the graft donor. Both conserved end residues are part of each CDR3. D genes are given only for firm matches. Some rows mark clone size as missing; the rest say once, few, many or name a class of expanded clone.

DNA: TGTGCCAGCAGCTTACAGGGGATTGGCAATGAGCAGTTCTTC
CDR3: CASSLQGIGNEQFF
size: -
D: -
J: TRBJ2-1
V: TRBV11-3

DNA: TGTGCCAGCAGCCAAGATCGAACGCGGACAAAGGAAAAACTGTTTTTT
CDR3: CASSQDRTRTKEKLFF
size: -
D: -
J: TRBJ1-4
V: TRBV14

DNA: TGTGCCAGCAGCCAAGCTTTGGGCGAAGTCGATACGCAGTATTTT
CDR3: CASSQALGEVDTQYF
size: -
D: -
J: TRBJ2-3
V: TRBV4-2

DNA: TGTGCCAGCAGCGCTAGCGGGGGGGCTCTCCCCTCGGGGACCGGGGAGCTGTTTTTT
CDR3: CASSASGGALPSGTGELFF
size: -
D: TRBD2
J: TRBJ2-2
V: TRBV9

DNA: TGTGCCAGCAGCCTACAGGGGACGGAGACCCAGTACTTC
CDR3: CASSLQGTETQYF
size: -
D: TRBD1
J: TRBJ2-5
V: TRBV7-2

DNA: TGTGCCAGCAGCCTCGGGAAGTTGTACGAGCAGTACTTC
CDR3: CASSLGKLYEQYF
size: -
D: -
J: TRBJ2-7
V: TRBV5-4

DNA: TGTGCCAGCAGTTTCCTCGGTCAAGAGACCCAGTACTTC
CDR3: CASSFLGQETQYF
size: -
D: -
J: TRBJ2-5
V: TRBV27

DNA: TGTGCCAGCAGTGAGGAGAAGACCCAGTACTTC
CDR3: CASSEEKTQYF
size: -
D: -
J: TRBJ2-5
V: TRBV2

DNA: TGTGCCAGCAGTCAAATAAGGGGACTAGCCGAGACCCAGTACTTC
CDR3: CASSQIRGLAETQYF
size: -
D: TRBD2
J: TRBJ2-5
V: TRBV6-5

DNA: TGCGCCAGCAGCTCGGGGACAAATGGGGAGACCCAGTACTTC
CDR3: CASSSGTNGETQYF
size: -
D: -
J: TRBJ2-5
V: TRBV5-1

DNA: TGTGCCAGCAGCGCCGGGACAGGGGCGGCCTACGAGCAGTACTTC
CDR3: CASSAGTGAAYEQYF
size: few
D: TRBD1
J: TRBJ2-7
V: TRBV7-2

DNA: TGTGCCAGCAGCTTGTCGGTCATGAACACTGAAGCTTTCTTT
CDR3: CASSLSVMNTEAFF
size: -
D: -
J: TRBJ1-1
V: TRBV5-6

DNA: TGTGCCAGCGGACCACTAGCGGGGAGCACAGATACGCAGTATTTT
CDR3: CASGPLAGSTDTQYF
size: -
D: TRBD2
J: TRBJ2-3
V: TRBV6-5

DNA: TGCGCCAGCAGCTCTCCAGGGGGTAGCGGAGGCCCCTCAGTCTCCTACAATGAGCAGTTCTTC
CDR3: CASSSPGGSGGPSVSYNEQFF
size: -
D: -
J: TRBJ2-1
V: TRBV5-1

DNA: TGTGCCAGCAGTAGAGCGGAGGGGGACACAGATACGCAGTATTTT
CDR3: CASSRAEGDTDTQYF
size: once
D: -
J: TRBJ2-3
V: TRBV6-1

DNA: TGTGCCAGCAGAACCGGGACTAGTAGTTGGAATGAGCAGTTCTTC
CDR3: CASRTGTSSWNEQFF
size: -
D: TRBD2
J: TRBJ2-1
V: TRBV6-5

DNA: TGTGCCAGCAGTTCCTCGGGGGGGCATGGTGAGACCCAGTACTTC
CDR3: CASSSSGGHGETQYF
size: -
D: TRBD2
J: TRBJ2-5
V: TRBV27

DNA: TGCGCCAGCAGCCAAGACAGTTCCTACGAGCAGTACTTC
CDR3: CASSQDSSYEQYF
size: -
D: -
J: TRBJ2-7
V: TRBV4-1

DNA: TGTGCCAGCAGTTTACCGGGACTTTTCTCTGGGGCCAACGTCCTGACTTTC
CDR3: CASSLPGLFSGANVLTF
size: -
D: -
J: TRBJ2-6
V: TRBV28

DNA: TGCGCCAGCAGCTTGTGGGGACAGCAGATCTATGGCTACACCTTC
CDR3: CASSLWGQQIYGYTF
size: -
D: TRBD1
J: TRBJ1-2
V: TRBV5-1

DNA: TGCGCCAGCAGCATCTGGGCCGCTCAAGAGACCCAGTACTTC
CDR3: CASSIWAAQETQYF
size: -
D: -
J: TRBJ2-5
V: TRBV5-1

DNA: TGCGCCAGCAGCTTGGTAACCCAGTACGAGCAGTACTTC
CDR3: CASSLVTQYEQYF
size: -
D: -
J: TRBJ2-7
V: TRBV5-1

DNA: TGTGCCAGCGGCGGGGACAGGGGAAGTGAAAAACTGTTTTTT
CDR3: CASGGDRGSEKLFF
size: -
D: TRBD1
J: TRBJ1-4
V: TRBV2

DNA: TGTGCCAGCAGTAACCGTTCCTGTTCCTCTGGAAACACCATATATTTT
CDR3: CASSNRSCSSGNTIYF
size: -
D: -
J: TRBJ1-3
V: TRBV27

DNA: TGTGCCAGCAGCCGGGGACAGGGGAACGGGGAGCTGTTTTTT
CDR3: CASSRGQGNGELFF
size: -
D: TRBD1
J: TRBJ2-2
V: TRBV11-3

DNA: TGTGCCAGCAGCCCAGACAGGGCGCCCTACGAGCAGTACTTC
CDR3: CASSPDRAPYEQYF
size: few
D: TRBD1
J: TRBJ2-7
V: TRBV5-5

DNA: TGTGCCTGGAGTCTCTCTGGGGCCAACGTCCTGACTTTC
CDR3: CAWSLSGANVLTF
size: -
D: -
J: TRBJ2-6
V: TRBV30

DNA: TGTGCCAGCACCCCACCCCGGGACAAGAAGGCAGATACGCAGTATTTT
CDR3: CASTPPRDKKADTQYF
size: -
D: -
J: TRBJ2-3
V: TRBV4-2

DNA: TGTGCCAGCAGTTTACTAGCGGGAGACCTAGGGAATGAGCAGTTCTTC
CDR3: CASSLLAGDLGNEQFF
size: -
D: TRBD2
J: TRBJ2-1
V: TRBV6-5

DNA: TGTGCCACCAGCAGCCAACGGGGTACCTACAATGAGCAGTTCTTC
CDR3: CATSSQRGTYNEQFF
size: -
D: -
J: TRBJ2-1
V: TRBV15

DNA: TGTGCCAGCAGTAAAGCCGACAGGGAACAATATGGCTACACCTTC
CDR3: CASSKADREQYGYTF
size: -
D: TRBD1
J: TRBJ1-2
V: TRBV28

DNA: TGTGCCAGCAGTGACCCAGCACTAGCGGGGGACACAGATACGCAGTATTTT
CDR3: CASSDPALAGDTDTQYF
size: -
D: TRBD2
J: TRBJ2-3
V: TRBV2

DNA: TGCGCCAGCAGCTTAGAGAACAGGGCCGGGGAGCTGTTTTTT
CDR3: CASSLENRAGELFF
size: -
D: -
J: TRBJ2-2
V: TRBV5-1

DNA: TGTGCCAGCCCCCTGGGCAGGGGGACGAACGAGCAGTACTTC
CDR3: CASPLGRGTNEQYF
size: -
D: TRBD1
J: TRBJ2-7
V: TRBV5-5

DNA: TGTGCCAGCAGGGACAGTTCATTCTATGGCTACACCTTC
CDR3: CASRDSSFYGYTF
size: -
D: -
J: TRBJ1-2
V: TRBV6-1

DNA: TGTGCCAGCAGCCTTGGGACCTCCCTCACATACAATGAGCAGTTCTTC
CDR3: CASSLGTSLTYNEQFF
size: -
D: -
J: TRBJ2-1
V: TRBV9

DNA: TGTGCCAGCAGCTCCCAAGGAGGGGGCAGCTACGAGCAGTACTTC
CDR3: CASSSQGGGSYEQYF
size: -
D: -
J: TRBJ2-7
V: TRBV11-3

DNA: TGTGCCAGCAGCTTAGAGGGATTTGTCCAAGAGACCCAGTACTTC
CDR3: CASSLEGFVQETQYF
size: -
D: -
J: TRBJ2-5
V: TRBV7-6

DNA: TGTGCCAGCAGCTTAGCAGGAGGAGTGGGGGTCTATGGCTACACCTTC
CDR3: CASSLAGGVGVYGYTF
size: -
D: -
J: TRBJ1-2
V: TRBV7-6

DNA: TGTGCCAGCAGCTTGCCGGGAGGGCCCGATGAGCAGTTCTTC
CDR3: CASSLPGGPDEQFF
size: -
D: TRBD2
J: TRBJ2-1
V: TRBV5-6

DNA: TGTGCCACCACCATAGGGACTCTCACCGGGGAGCTGTTTTTT
CDR3: CATTIGTLTGELFF
size: -
D: -
J: TRBJ2-2
V: TRBV15

DNA: TGTGCCAGCAGCTTAGCGGTAACTAGCGGGAGGGCCTACAATGAGCAGTTCTTC
CDR3: CASSLAVTSGRAYNEQFF
size: -
D: TRBD2
J: TRBJ2-1
V: TRBV7-9

DNA: TGTGCCAGCAGCGCGGACGAAGCGAACACCGGGGAGCTGTTTTTT
CDR3: CASSADEANTGELFF
size: -
D: -
J: TRBJ2-2
V: TRBV9

DNA: TGTGCCAGCAGCTTGGGGGTTAATGAGCAGTTCTTC
CDR3: CASSLGVNEQFF
size: -
D: -
J: TRBJ2-1
V: TRBV5-6

DNA: TGTGCCAGCAGCCCCGACAGGGGCAATCAGCCCCAGCATTTT
CDR3: CASSPDRGNQPQHF
size: -
D: TRBD1
J: TRBJ1-5
V: TRBV6-1

DNA: TGTGCCAGCTCACCACGGATGAGGAACGGACTAGTCGGATACGAGCAGTACTTC
CDR3: CASSPRMRNGLVGYEQYF
size: -
D: TRBD2
J: TRBJ2-7
V: TRBV18

DNA: TGCAGCGTTGAGCTCCCGCCTGGGCCCGAGCAGTACTTC
CDR3: CSVELPPGPEQYF
size: -
D: -
J: TRBJ2-7
V: TRBV29-1

DNA: TGTGCCAGCTCACCTCTTCCGGGACAGGGGTCCTATAATTCACCCCTCCACTTT
CDR3: CASSPLPGQGSYNSPLHF
size: -
D: TRBD1
J: TRBJ1-6
V: TRBV18